Listed below are T cell receptor beta chains from one sample, sequenced in a study of vaccination effects on CD4 cells after COVID-19. The antigens for these receptors are not known. Assay: immunoSEQ multiplex PCR; the TCRdb copy retains only in-frame clones and omits some. The repertoire holds more than 20,000 clones, with 65% to 85% as singletons. Source: CD4+ T cells from PBMCs cultured with HCoV-229E spike peptides, taken after COVID-19 vaccination. The receptors were gathered from a human donor who received a COVID-19 vaccine. CDR3s include the opening cysteine and the closing phenylalanine or tryptophan. D genes are given only for firm matches.

CDR3 length: 12; D gene: -; V gene: TRBV12-3/TRBV12-4; J gene: TRBJ2-5; CDR3 protein: CASTAGWETQYF
CDR3 length: 15; D gene: -; V gene: TRBV4-1; J gene: TRBJ1-1; CDR3 protein: CASSKGTGVLSEAFF
CDR3 length: 15; D gene: TRBD2; V gene: TRBV25-1; J gene: TRBJ2-3; CDR3 protein: CASSDGGVGADTQYF
CDR3 length: 15; D gene: -; V gene: TRBV6-5; J gene: TRBJ1-2; CDR3 protein: CASSYASRINYGYTF
CDR3 length: 15; D gene: -; V gene: TRBV5-6; J gene: TRBJ1-5; CDR3 protein: CASSPRGGSNQPQHF
CDR3 length: 19; D gene: -; V gene: TRBV3-1/TRBV3-2; J gene: TRBJ2-3; CDR3 protein: CASSQNTGAASGFTDTQYF
CDR3 length: 15; D gene: TRBD2; V gene: TRBV7-8; J gene: TRBJ2-5; CDR3 protein: CASSPGELAAKAQYF
CDR3 length: 11; D gene: TRBD2; V gene: TRBV12-3/TRBV12-4; J gene: TRBJ2-7; CDR3 protein: CASTPGGTLYF
CDR3 length: 15; D gene: TRBD2; V gene: TRBV10-1; J gene: TRBJ2-3; CDR3 protein: CASSDPSGRTDTQYF
CDR3 length: 14; D gene: -; V gene: TRBV6-5; J gene: TRBJ1-5; CDR3 protein: CASSSGSGNQPQHF
CDR3 length: 13; D gene: -; V gene: TRBV18; J gene: TRBJ1-2; CDR3 protein: CASSPTQRYGYTF
CDR3 length: 12; D gene: -; V gene: TRBV9; J gene: TRBJ1-2; CDR3 protein: CASSVAVDGYTF
CDR3 length: 20; D gene: -; V gene: TRBV5-4; J gene: TRBJ2-6; CDR3 protein: CASSLARGQGWSSGANVLTF
CDR3 length: 13; D gene: -; V gene: TRBV5-4; J gene: TRBJ2-7; CDR3 protein: CASSLDGRYEQYF
CDR3 length: 14; D gene: TRBD1; V gene: TRBV18; J gene: TRBJ1-1; CDR3 protein: CASSPPDRAPKAFF
CDR3 length: 15; D gene: -; V gene: TRBV3-1/TRBV3-2; J gene: TRBJ2-3; CDR3 protein: CASSHNSGSTDTQYF
CDR3 length: 14; D gene: TRBD1; V gene: TRBV24-1; J gene: TRBJ2-7; CDR3 protein: CAVSTGGNSLGQYF
CDR3 length: 12; D gene: -; V gene: TRBV20-1; J gene: TRBJ1-1; CDR3 protein: CSASRGAGEAFF
CDR3 length: 16; D gene: TRBD1; V gene: TRBV5-1; J gene: TRBJ1-4; CDR3 protein: CASSLGQGATNEKLFF
CDR3 length: 14; D gene: -; V gene: TRBV19; J gene: TRBJ1-2; CDR3 protein: CASSMWDTNYGYTF
CDR3 length: 14; D gene: -; V gene: TRBV7-9; J gene: TRBJ1-6; CDR3 protein: CASSRDSPNSPLHF
CDR3 length: 15; D gene: -; V gene: TRBV7-9; J gene: TRBJ2-5; CDR3 protein: CASANLGALSGTQYF
CDR3 length: 17; D gene: TRBD1; V gene: TRBV11-2; J gene: TRBJ1-1; CDR3 protein: CASSSLAWTGANTEAFF
CDR3 length: 16; D gene: TRBD1; V gene: TRBV10-1; J gene: TRBJ1-2; CDR3 protein: CASSDHDRGGPRGYTF
CDR3 length: 16; D gene: -; V gene: TRBV18; J gene: TRBJ1-1; CDR3 protein: CASSPKDLVMNTEAFF
CDR3 length: 16; D gene: -; V gene: TRBV5-1; J gene: TRBJ1-3; CDR3 protein: CASSLAGVSEGNTIYF